The rows below give T cell receptor beta chains drawn from one sample of a study of T cells in Graves' hyperthyroidism and ophthalmopathy. TCRdb re-analysed the multiplex PCR reads in MiXCR, keeping a single row per CDR3 protein. The profile shows under 800,000 distinct CDR3 sequences, 14% of them singletons. The sample comprised blood. The receptors here all came from a woman between 18 and 30 years old with Graves' hyperthyroidism. Each CDR3 is given with its conserved first and last residue. Size values are once, few and many counts, or a class for expanded clones, and some rows have none.

v_call,clone_size,j_call,cdr3_aa
TRBV20-1,NA,TRBJ2-2,CSALAGGRTGELFF
TRBV30,many,TRBJ1-1,CAWSKTAEAFF
TRBV28,many,TRBJ1-1,CASSPKVPNTEAFF
TRBV9,NA,TRBJ2-3,CASSVHQEDTQYF
TRBV20-1,many,TRBJ2-1,CSARDGGSPGNEQFF
TRBV7-3,many,TRBJ2-1,CASSLTRIAGKLNEQFF
TRBV6-2/TRBV6-3,many,TRBJ2-1,CASSLPTGLNEQFF
TRBV6-2/TRBV6-3,many,TRBJ2-5,CASSYAIHFRGLEETQYF
TRBV3-1,many,TRBJ2-7,CASSHRQGANLYEQYF
TRBV5-6,NA,TRBJ2-1,CASSYDSGVYNEQFF
TRBV19,few,TRBJ2-7,CASSISLAREQYF
TRBV29-1,NA,TRBJ2-1,CSAGTPLGEQFF
TRBV11-3,many,TRBJ2-1,CASSSRGLAGGWGNEQFF
TRBV6-2/TRBV6-3,many,TRBJ1-4,CASRGGGGGEKLFF
TRBV27,many,TRBJ2-3,CASSQITSGRRQIRQYF
TRBV24-1,NA,TRBJ1-1,CATSEAGTGIGAFF
TRBV6-1,NA,TRBJ2-7,CASRTGLAGDSVLKQYF
TRBV27,many,TRBJ2-3,CASRGFTDTQYF
TRBV12-5,few,TRBJ1-2,CASGGQDLQGYGYTF
TRBV30,NA,TRBJ2-7,CAWTFGQSSSYEQYF
TRBV7-9,few,TRBJ2-7,CASSLTTGGTYEQYF
TRBV6-2/TRBV6-3,NA,TRBJ2-1,CASKPPSSYNEQFF
TRBV7-6,many,TRBJ2-3,CASSLGGGNTDTQYF
TRBV3-1,NA,TRBJ2-5,CASSQHQETQYF
TRBV6-2/TRBV6-3,NA,TRBJ2-3,CASNLPGLAMTDTQYF
TRBV6-5,few,TRBJ1-1,CASSYIGLAFF
TRBV28,NA,TRBJ1-1,CASSLGGTFNTEAFF
TRBV20-1,few,TRBJ2-2,CSARAPGTSGTGELFF
TRBV7-6,many,TRBJ1-1,CASSDTGQAFF
TRBV6-2/TRBV6-3,many,TRBJ2-7,CASSYWASSYEQYF
TRBV5-1,many,TRBJ1-1,CASRPTGDTEAFF
TRBV11-2,few,TRBJ1-6,CASSLRGGYNSPLHF
TRBV7-6,many,TRBJ2-3,CASRPSGEWGTDTQYF